This T cell receptor beta chain was sequenced during a study of T cells after yellow fever vaccination. In this sample, this clonotype turned up a few times. 5'RACE template switching added a universal primer site and UMIs to TCR cDNA. A single record per CDR3 protein comes from TCRdb applying MiXCR to the 5' RACE reads. The sample has a few hundred thousand distinct CDR3 sequences, over 15% seen once; the top ten hold around 17%. The length of the CDR3 is 17 residues. V lost 0 bases and J lost 0, with 9 bases in between. The germline V gene has CDR1 SGHTA and CDR2 FQGTGA. This chain connects TRBV7-3 to TRBJ2-6; D is unresolved. Sequencing was performed on PBMCs, taken before the yellow fever booster vaccination. This TCR came from a man between 18 and 29 years old who received the YFV17D yellow fever vaccine. CDR3 bases: TGTGCCAGCAGCTTAACTGCCGCTACCTCTGGGGCCAACGTCCTGACTTTC. Encoded protein: CASSLTAATSGANVLTF.